This TCR beta chain was recorded in a study of cytomegalovirus exposure and HLA in healthy donors. Primers included in the PCR were 60 Vbeta and 13 Jbeta primers. Assay used: immunoSEQ multiplex PCR; TCRdb lists only in-frame clones, some missing. The sample records some 190,000 clones, 76% being singletons. Sequences were obtained from PBMCs. The receptor's source is a man aged 18 to 29 in good health and CMV-seronegative.

CDR3 region: CASTQGYVGNQPQHF. Written as DNA, the CDR3 is TGTGCCAGCACACAGGGTTATGTGGGCAATCAGCCCCAGCATTTT. V is TRBV28 and J is TRBJ1-5; D perhaps matches TRBD1 (6 bases). V was clipped by 7 bases and J by 2 bases, with 15 bases between them. CDR3 length equals 15 residues. Germline CDR1 is MDHEN and CDR2 is SYDVKM.